This T cell receptor beta chain was captured by sequencing in a study of metastatic and nonmetastatic thyroid tumors. About the research overall: From malignant and benign thyroid patients, repertoires in blood and in tumor or nodule tissue were compared.

Patients had received no treatment of any kind before thyroid surgery. Germline CDR1 ENHRY, CDR2 SYGVKD. J was trimmed by 8 bases and V by 2 bases; bases with no gene match: 8. There are 16 residues in the CDR3. TCRdb re-called the PCR reads with MiXCR. The table shows roughly 13,000 clones, with around 30% occurring only once. This clone is categorized as medium-sized (0.01 to 0.1%). This clonotype was sampled from a female donor with papillary thyroid cancer or a benign thyroid nodule (not recorded which). Some clones in this sample may be carry-over from other donors' samples. This chain joins TRBV10-3 and TRBJ2-1, with 11 bases lining up with TRBD1. The specimen was tumor tissue. CDR3 bases: TGTGCCATCAGTGAGCGGACAGGGGGCCGATCGCATGAGCAGTTCTTC. This codes for CAISERTGGRSHEQFF.